Listed here are 24 T cell receptor beta chains from one sample, sequenced in a study of blood T cell repertoires in COVID-19. TCRdb's copy holds only in-frame clones and misses some; the assay was immunoSEQ multiplex PCR. This sample has 30,000 or so clones, with 85% to 90% found just once. The sample taken for sequencing was peripheral blood. These receptors were collected from a human donor with active COVID-19. The donor label of this sample is uncertain.

The chain links TRBV14 to TRBJ2-3, with D tentatively TRBD2 (5 bases). CDR1 SGHDN and CDR2 FVKESK come from the germline V gene. Trimming pared 2 bases from V and 2 bases from J, leaving 14 bases between. This CDR3 has 16 amino acids. The CDR3 nucleotides read TGTGCCAGCAGCCAATCACTAGGAGCCCCCACAGATACGCAGTATTTT. Translation gives CASSQSLGAPTDTQYF. Drawing the rest from reference TRBV14 and TRBJ2-3, the complete variable domain is EAGVTQFPSHSVIEKGQTVTLRCDPISGHDNLYWYRRVMGKEIKFLLHFVKESKQDESGMPNNRFLAERTGGTYSTLKVQPAELEDSGVYFCASSQSLGAPTDTQYFGPGTRLTVL.

The chain uses TRBV15 and TRBJ1-2, with 9 bases aligning to TRBD1. Germline CDR1 reads LNHNV; CDR2 reads YYDKDF (reference sequence). The ends lost 9 bases at V and 6 bases at J; junction bases unmatched: 5. CDR3 length: 12 residues. The CDR3 is CATSTGGDGYTF. CDR3 DNA sequence: TGTGCCACTTCGACAGGGGGTGATGGCTACACCTTC.

The genes are TRBV11-1 and TRBJ1-1, with 7 bases that match TRBD1. The CDR3 totals 14 residues. CDR1 and CDR2 from the germline V gene are SGHAT and FQDESV (reference sequence). Losses at the gene ends were 3 bases for V and 1 base for J; bases not matched to a gene: 2. The CDR3 protein is CASSFQGGNTEAFF. The CDR3 region has the DNA TGTGCCAGCAGCTTTCAGGGGGGGAACACTGAAGCTTTCTTT. The entire variable domain, with the rest obtained from reference TRBV11-1 and TRBJ1-1, is as follows: EAEVAQSPRYKITEKSQAVAFWCDPISGHATLYWYRQILGQGPELLVQFQDESVVDDSQLPKDRFSAERLKGVDSTLKIQPAELGDSAMYLCASSFQGGNTEAFFGQGTRLTVV.

The gene calls are TRBV29-1 and TRBJ2-1; a weak D match, TRBD2 (7 bases). V was trimmed by 5 bases and J by 7 bases, leaving 18 bases between them. CDR3 length equals 14 residues. Looked up from germline, CDR1 is SQVTM and CDR2 is ANQGSEA. The CDR3 protein is CSVFRWGGGNEQFF. The CDR3 nucleotides read TGCAGCGTTTTCCGCTGGGGGGGCGGGAATGAGCAGTTCTTC.

The sample holds a few counts of this clone. The chain recombines TRBV30 with TRBJ1-6; 9 bases line up with TRBD1. The CDR3 totals 15 residues. In germline, CDR1 is GTSNPN, CDR2 SVGIG (reference sequence). The ends lost 0 bases at V and 10 bases at J; junction bases unmatched: 7. CDR3 sequence: CAWSVPGQGSSPLHF. CDR3 DNA: TGTGCCTGGAGTGTCCCGGGACAGGGTTCCTCACCCCTCCACTTT.

The J gene is TRBJ2-1, the V gene TRBV19; a weak D match, TRBD2 (6 bases). The CDR3 runs to 13 residues. V was trimmed by 3 bases and J by 5 bases, leaving 8 bases between them. The germline V gene has CDR1 LNHDA and CDR2 SQIVND (reference sequence). CDR3 DNA sequence: TGTGCCAGTAGTATCGGAGGGAACAATGAGCAGTTCTTC. Its translation: CASSIGGNNEQFF.

V is TRBV27 and J is TRBJ2-7, with TRBD1 identical over 8 bases. The J segment lost 4 bases and the V segment lost 6 bases, leaving 11 bases of the junction unmatched. Germline CDR1 and CDR2: MNHEY and SMNVEV (reference sequence). The CDR3 is 15 residues long. CDR3 nucleotide sequence: TGTGCCAGCAGCCTAAGCACAGGGGGGCATTACGAGCAGTACTTC. It encodes CASSLSTGGHYEQYF.

The chain employs TRBV5-6 and TRBJ2-3, with 7 nucleotides matching TRBD2. Germline V lookup: CDR1 SGHDT, CDR2 YYEEEE. The CDR3 is 15 amino acids. J was trimmed by 1 base and V by 0 bases; bases with no gene match: 2. The DNA for the CDR3 is TGTGCCAGCAGCTTGGGGCTAGCGGGCACAGATACGCAGTATTTT. It translates to CASSLGLAGTDTQYF.

This clone was seen a few times. The chain uses TRBV18 and TRBJ2-7; D might be TRBD2 (6 bases). Trimming left V 3 bases short and J 2 bases short, with 20 bases between. Germline CDR1 is KGHSH and CDR2 is LQKENI. The CDR3 runs to 17 residues. The CDR3: CASSPPRDIAAPYEQYF. The DNA for the CDR3 is TGTGCCAGCTCACCTCCGCGCGACATAGCGGCCCCCTACGAGCAGTACTTC.

The rearrangement links TRBV18 to TRBJ2-2; 9 bases are a match to TRBD2. Germline assignment: CDR1 KGHSH and CDR2 LQKENI. The CDR3 extends over 14 amino acids. V trimming: 1 base; J trimming: 7 bases; junction bases outside the gene matches: 1. The CDR3 region has the DNA TGTGCCAGCTCACCACTAGCGGGAGTCGGGGAGCTGTTTTTT. Translated: CASSPLAGVGELFF. Full variable domain (remainder filled in from reference TRBV18 and TRBJ2-2): NAGVMQNPRHLVRRRGQEARLRCSPMKGHSHVYWYRQLPEEGLKFMVYLQKENIIDESGMPKERFSAEFPKEGPSILRIQQVVRGDSAAYFCASSPLAGVGELFFGEGSRLTVL.

V and J are TRBV19 and TRBJ2-7; 7 bases align to TRBD2. Per germline, CDR1 LNHDA and CDR2 SQIVND (reference sequence). V trimming: 5 bases; J trimming: 0 bases; junction bases outside the gene matches: 16. The CDR3 is 18 residues long. The CDR3 loop reads CASSRFIRGGAYSYEQYF. As DNA, the CDR3 is TGTGCCAGTAGTCGGTTCATCCGGGGAGGGGCTTACTCCTACGAGCAGTACTTC.

V and J are TRBV11-2 and TRBJ1-1; no firm D call. V was clipped by 0 bases and J by 8 bases, with 13 bases between them. This CDR3 comprises 14 residues. In germline, CDR1 is SGHAT, CDR2 FQNNGV. This CDR3 is CASSLEAAPGEAFF. The CDR3 coding sequence is TGTGCCAGCAGCTTAGAGGCGGCCCCGGGGGAAGCTTTCTTT. Full variable domain (rest looked up from reference TRBV11-2 and TRBJ1-1): EAGVAQSPRYKIIEKRQSVAFWCNPISGHATLYWYQQILGQGPKLLIQFQNNGVVDDSQLPKDRFSAERLKGVDSTLKIQPAKLEDSAVYLCASSLEAAPGEAFFGQGTRLTVV.

The chain has TRBV11-2 and TRBJ2-3; tentative D call: TRBD1 (6 bases). Trimming pared 5 bases from V and 2 bases from J, leaving 17 bases between. The CDR3 contains 16 residues. Germline values: CDR1 SGHAT, CDR2 FQNNGV. CDR3 amino acids: CASSRRQAGTTDTQYF. In nucleotides, the CDR3 is TGTGCCAGCAGCCGGAGACAGGCCGGAACCACAGATACGCAGTATTTT.

The V gene is TRBV28, the J gene TRBJ2-5, with D maybe TRBD2 (5 bases). Germline CDR1 and CDR2: MDHEN and SYDVKM. The CDR3 contains 13 residues. Trimming took off 5 bases at V and 4 bases at J, with 11 bases between the two ends. As DNA, the CDR3 is TGTGCCAGCAGTGGGAGTATCACAGAGACCCAGTACTTC. Residues: CASSGSITETQYF.

The CDR3 protein is CASSPLANQETQYF. CDR3 DNA: TGTGCCAGCTCACCACTAGCGAATCAAGAGACCCAGTACTTC. This chain uses TRBV18 with TRBJ2-5, with D possibly TRBD2 on 5 matching bases. The CDR3 totals 14 residues. V was shortened by 1 base and J by 2 bases, with 8 bases between the two germline ends. In germline, CDR1 is KGHSH, CDR2 LQKENI.

V gene TRBV28 combines with J gene TRBJ1-6; weak D call: TRBD1 (5 bases). The germline gives CDR1 MDHEN, CDR2 SYDVKM. The CDR3 runs to 16 residues. The V gene lost 3 bases and the J gene lost 9 bases, with 18 bases spanning the gap. CDR3 nucleotides: TGTGCCAGCAGTTTCCGCGGGGACCGAGACGGTTCACCCCTCCACTTT. Amino acids: CASSFRGDRDGSPLHF.

This clone was recorded once. The chain recombines TRBV13 with TRBJ1-2, with 8 bases lining up with TRBD1. The junction had 6 bases not matched to a gene; V was cut back by 5 bases and J by 4 bases. The CDR3 is made up of 14 amino acids. CDR1 and CDR2 from the germline V gene are PRHDT and FYEKMQ (reference sequence). The CDR3 nucleotides read TGTGCCAGCAGCACCGGACAGGGCGGCTATGGCTACACCTTC. It specifies CASSTGQGGYGYTF.

V gene TRBV7-6 combines with J gene TRBJ2-1; 8 nucleotides match TRBD1. The CDR3 extends over 16 amino acids. Losses at the gene ends were 1 base for V and 0 bases for J; bases not matched to a gene: 2. Germline CDR1 SGHVS, CDR2 FNYEAQ. The CDR3 coding sequence is TGTGCCAGCAGCTTAGGGGGACAGGCCTCCTACAATGAGCAGTTCTTC. Translating gives CASSLGGQASYNEQFF.

CDR3 residues: CASSFPVDRAATNEKLFF. The CDR3 bases are TGTGCCAGCAGCTTTCCCGTGGACAGGGCCGCAACTAATGAAAAACTGTTTTTT. The rearrangement joins TRBV7-8 to TRBJ1-4; 8 bases are a match to TRBD1. V gave up 3 bases and J gave up 0 bases; unmatched junction bases: 9. This CDR3 region has 18 residues. Germline loops: CDR1 SGHVS, CDR2 FQNEAQ. Using reference TRBV7-8 and TRBJ1-4 for the parts outside the CDR3, the full variable domain is GAGVSQSPRYKVAKRGQDVALRCDPISGHVSLFWYQQALGQGPEFLTYFQNEAQLDKSGLPSDRFFAERPEGSVSTLKIQRTQQEDSAVYLCASSFPVDRAATNEKLFFGSGTQLSVL.

This clone has a handful of counts. This CDR3 is CASSLDLAGADTQYF. The CDR3 DNA follows: TGTGCCAGCAGCTTAGATCTAGCGGGAGCTGATACGCAGTATTTT. This chain uses TRBV7-8 with TRBJ2-3; 10 bases align to TRBD2. CDR1 and CDR2 (germline): SGHVS, FQNEAQ. The length of the CDR3 is 15 residues. J lost 6 bases, V lost 1 base, and 4 bases had no gene match. The full variable domain, its missing parts supplied by reference TRBV7-8 and TRBJ2-3, is GAGVSQSPRYKVAKRGQDVALRCDPISGHVSLFWYQQALGQGPEFLTYFQNEAQLDKSGLPSDRFFAERPEGSVSTLKIQRTQQEDSAVYLCASSLDLAGADTQYFGPGTRLTVL.

The V gene is TRBV7-2, the J gene TRBJ2-1, with TRBD2 matching 13 bases. Germline assignment: CDR1 SGHTA and CDR2 FQGNSA. V shed 5 bases and J 9 bases; nucleotides not matched to a gene: 7. The CDR3 totals 15 residues. The CDR3 sequence: CASSPGLAGAREQFF. As DNA, the CDR3 is TGTGCCAGCAGCCCCGGACTAGCGGGAGCCCGTGAGCAGTTCTTC.

The rearrangement links TRBV3-1 (or the pseudogene TRBV3-2) to TRBJ1-1, with D possibly matching TRBD1 (6 bases). Germline V lookup: CDR1 LGHDT, CDR2 YNNKEL (reference sequence). The V gene lost 4 bases and the J gene lost 4 bases, with 13 bases spanning the gap. The length of the CDR3 is 14 residues. The CDR3 region is CASSPTTGSTEAFF. CDR3 DNA sequence: TGTGCCAGCAGCCCAACGACAGGCAGCACTGAAGCTTTCTTT.

V usage is TRBV20-1 and J usage is TRBJ2-7; 8 nucleotides agree with TRBD1. V lost 3 bases, J lost 6 bases, and 16 bases stayed unmatched. CDR3 length: 16 amino acids. Germline V gives CDR1 DFQATT, CDR2 SNEGSKA (reference sequence). CDR3 bases: TGCAGTGCTAGTACCCCAGGCGGACAGGGACGATCCGAGCAGTACTTC. Protein product: CSASTPGGQGRSEQYF.

V and J are TRBV2 and TRBJ2-3; D possibly corresponds to TRBD1 (6 bases). The CDR3 has 16 amino acids. Germline V gives CDR1 SNHLY, CDR2 FYNNEI. Trimming cost V 4 bases and J 0 bases, with 14 bases left between them. The DNA of the CDR3 is TGTGCCAGCAGTGCGCTGGGACATACTAGCACAGATACGCAGTATTTT. This codes for CASSALGHTSTDTQYF.